Presented here are 17 T cell receptor beta chains from one specimen sequenced in a study of blood T cell repertoires in COVID-19. Produced via immunoSEQ multiplex PCR; TCRdb's table is partial and in-frame only. The sample carries 130,000 or so clones, 84% recorded once. Sequencing used PBMCs or T cells enriched from blood (not recorded which). The receptors shown here come from a man aged 35 to 55 with acute COVID-19.

This chain joins TRBV19 and TRBJ2-7, with D maybe TRBD2 (6 bases). Germline CDR1 and CDR2: LNHDA and SQIVND (reference sequence). Trimming took off 9 bases at V and 0 bases at J, with 15 bases between the two ends. The CDR3 consists of 14 residues. The CDR3: CASAFRGSSYEQYF. CDR3 DNA: TGTGCCAGCGCGTTTCGGGGGAGCTCCTACGAGCAGTACTTC.

The J gene is TRBJ2-1, the V gene TRBV10-3; 9 bases align to TRBD2. Trimming at V came to 9 bases and at J to 8 bases, leaving 8 bases not matched to a gene. CDR1 is ENHRY, CDR2 SYGVKD, per germline. The CDR3 length is 13 residues. The chain's CDR3 is CAMGREGLDEQFF. The CDR3 DNA is TGTGCCATGGGGCGGGAGGGCCTCGATGAGCAGTTCTTC.

This clone appeared a single time. This chain connects TRBV3-1 (or the pseudogene TRBV3-2) to TRBJ2-7; D uncertain. The germline CDR1 and CDR2 sequences are LGHDT and YNNKEL (reference sequence). Trimming left V 0 bases short and J 6 bases short, with 9 bases between. The CDR3 totals 13 residues. The CDR3 reads CASSQENGGEQYF. CDR3 bases: TGTGCCAGCAGCCAAGAAAACGGCGGCGAGCAGTACTTC.

The genes are TRBV5-1 and TRBJ1-2; D not certain. CDR3 length equals 16 residues. The germline V gene has CDR1 SGHRS and CDR2 YFSETQ. Trimming pared 0 bases from V and 2 bases from J, leaving 14 bases between. The CDR3 protein is CASSLVVQAVNYGYTF. The CDR3, as DNA: TGCGCCAGCAGCTTGGTGGTCCAGGCCGTCAACTATGGCTACACCTTC.

The gene calls are TRBV6-1 and TRBJ1-2, with unresolved D. Between the trimmed V and J ends, which lost 2 bases and 4 bases, there was a span of 8 bases. CDR1 is MNHNS, CDR2 SASEGT, per germline. The CDR3 covers 13 residues. The CDR3 DNA follows: TGTGCCAGCAGTGAACCTGAGTCCTATGGCTACACCTTC. Protein product: CASSEPESYGYTF.

V usage is TRBV7-3 and J usage is TRBJ2-5; D gene unclear. CDR1 SGHTA and CDR2 FQGTGA come from the germline V gene. V was shortened by 1 base and J by 4 bases, with 7 bases between the two germline ends. The CDR3 is made up of 13 amino acids. The CDR3 DNA sequence: TGTGCCAGCAGCTTAAACTTTGCAGAGACCCAGTACTTC. Amino acid sequence: CASSLNFAETQYF.

Turning to this clone: Other DNA sequences within the sample encode an identical CDR3. V and J are TRBV18 and TRBJ2-7, with 7 bases fitting TRBD2. V lost 3 bases, J lost 7 bases, and 3 bases stayed unmatched. CDR3 length: 12 amino acids. Germline loops: CDR1 KGHSH, CDR2 LQKENI. CDR3 DNA sequence: TGTGCCAGCTCACCCGGGGAGGGGGAGCAGTACTTC. It encodes CASSPGEGEQYF.

This chain joins TRBV6-6 and TRBJ2-7; 10 positions match TRBD1. The CDR3 is 14 residues long. The V and J ends lost 5 bases and 4 bases, in that order; junction bases with no gene match: 5. The germline V gene has CDR1 MNHNY and CDR2 SVGAGI (reference sequence). This chain's CDR3 is CASSPGQGSYEQYF. The DNA of the CDR3 is TGTGCCAGCAGTCCGGGACAGGGGAGTTACGAGCAGTACTTC.

This chain connects TRBV5-1 to TRBJ2-7; D is possibly TRBD1 (5 bases). The V end was cut by 0 bases, the J end by 5 bases, with 12 bases between. Per germline, CDR1 SGHRS and CDR2 YFSETQ. The CDR3 is 14 residues long. The CDR3 DNA sequence: TGCGCCAGCAGCTTGGAAGGGCAGGGTGACGAGCAGTACTTC. Protein product: CASSLEGQGDEQYF.

The chain is built from TRBV11-1 and TRBJ2-1, with D uncertain. V dropped 1 base and J dropped 2 bases, with 6 bases sitting between them. Per germline, CDR1 SGHAT and CDR2 FQDESV (reference sequence). There are 14 residues in the CDR3. The CDR3 bases are TGTGCCAGCAGCTTAGATCTTCCCTACAATGAGCAGTTCTTC. It yields the protein CASSLDLPYNEQFF.

The chain uses TRBV13 and TRBJ2-5; D is perhaps TRBD2 (5 bases). The CDR3 totals 16 residues. The germline CDR1 and CDR2 sequences are PRHDT and FYEKMQ (reference sequence). V was cut by 1 base and J by 5 bases, with 17 bases left in between. CDR3 region: CASSLALTNAGETQYF. CDR3 coding DNA: TGTGCCAGCAGCTTAGCCCTTACCAATGCGGGCGAGACCCAGTACTTC.

This sequence joins TRBV11-3 and TRBJ1-2; no definite D call. Germline values: CDR1 SGHNT, CDR2 YENEEA. The V gene lost 0 bases and the J gene lost 4 bases, with 9 bases spanning the gap. This CDR3 spans 14 amino acids. CDR3 in amino acids: CASSLDRGGYGYTF. CDR3 nucleotides: TGTGCCAGCAGCTTAGATCGGGGAGGCTATGGCTACACCTTC.

This chain uses TRBV10-3 with TRBJ1-2; D may be TRBD1 (5 bases). Germline CDR1 reads ENHRY; CDR2 reads SYGVKD. Trimming pared 4 bases from V and 0 bases from J, leaving 9 bases between. This CDR3 has 14 residues. The CDR3 DNA reads TGTGCCATCAGTGGACAGTTCTCTAACTATGGCTACACCTTC. As protein: CAISGQFSNYGYTF.

The chain recombines TRBV5-1 with TRBJ2-7, with D hard to call. The CDR3 length is 11 residues. V was cut by 4 bases and J by 1 base, with 3 bases left in between. Per germline, CDR1 SGHRS and CDR2 YFSETQ. CDR3: CASSQSYEQYF. The CDR3 DNA follows: TGCGCCAGCAGCCAGTCCTACGAGCAGTACTTC.

V gene TRBV19 combines with J gene TRBJ1-5, with D hard to call. This CDR3 spans 13 amino acids. Germline CDR1 and CDR2: LNHDA and SQIVND (reference sequence). The ends were cut back, 8 bases at V and 5 bases at J, with 13 bases in the middle. The CDR3 nucleotides are TGTGCCAGTTCGATTTACCAGGATCAGCCCCAGCATTTT. Protein sequence: CASSIYQDQPQHF. Complete variable domain (other parts from reference TRBV19 and TRBJ1-5): DGGITQSPKYLFRKEGQNVTLSCEQNLNHDAMYWYRQDPGQGLRLIYYSQIVNDFQKGDIAEGYSVSREKKESFPLTVTSAQKNPTAFYLCASSIYQDQPQHFGDGTRLSIL.

The chain is built from TRBV7-9 and TRBJ1-1; a weak D match, TRBD1 (6 bases). CDR1 and CDR2 (germline): SEHNR, FQNEAQ (reference sequence). Trimming left V 1 base short and J 5 bases short, with 14 bases between. The CDR3 sequence is 15 residues long. CDR3 DNA: TGTGCCAGCAGCTTAGAAGGGGGTGGGGTGACTGAAGCTTTCTTT. The encoded protein is CASSLEGGGVTEAFF.

The sample holds one count of this clone. The chain joins TRBV7-2 to TRBJ2-7; a weak D match, TRBD2 (6 bases). The CDR3 contains 14 residues. V was trimmed by 7 bases and J by 2 bases, leaving 15 bases between them. Germline values: CDR1 SGHTA, CDR2 FQGNSA. CDR3 loop: CASTRWSGAYEQYF. The CDR3 coding sequence is TGTGCCAGCACCCGGTGGTCGGGGGCCTACGAGCAGTACTTC.